Listed here are 12 T cell receptor beta chains from one sample, sequenced in a study of Graves' ophthalmopathy and Graves' hyperthyroidism listed by TCRdb under 2018. TCRdb names Illumina HiSeq 2000 as the instrument used. For repertoire sequencing, TCR beta CDR3 regions were amplified from RNA transcripts. A first-round RT-PCR used HTBI primers with the Qiagen OneStep RT-PCR kit, followed by a second-round multiplex PCR, size selection and purification. Clones were called with MiXCR by TCRdb after fastp trimmed the public reads at Q25, and only in-frame beta chains were retained. CDR3 protein sequences are deduplicated, and each keeps its most common genes and DNA. In this sample the table shows over 15,000 distinct CDR3 sequences, roughly 46% of which occur a single time. The leading ten clones occupy about 25% of the sample. The sample comprised peripheral blood. The source is a woman aged 40 to 50 with stable Graves' hyperthyroidism. Donor details come from another sample of the same person, matched by shared clones.

In its sample, this clonotype was seen a few times. The chain recombines TRBV7-6 with TRBJ2-5; 7 positions agree with TRBD2. This CDR3 comprises 15 residues. CDR1 and CDR2 (germline): SGHVS, FNYEAQ. Unmatched junction bases numbered 6, after V lost 2 bases and J lost 3 bases. The CDR3 DNA follows: TGTGCCAGCAGCTTATGGACTAGTGTTAAAGAGACCCAGTACTTC. Protein sequence: CASSLWTSVKETQYF. The whole variable domain, filled in from reference TRBV7-6 and TRBJ2-5, reads GAGVSQSPRYKVTKRGQDVALRCDPISGHVSLYWYRQALGQGPEFLTYFNYEAQQDKSGLPNDRFSAERPEGSISTLTIQRTEQRDSAMYRCASSLWTSVKETQYFGPGTRLLVL.

This clonotype showed up just a few times. The chain recombines TRBV3-1 with TRBJ2-7; 8 bases fit TRBD2. This CDR3 region has 14 residues. Unmatched junction bases numbered 4, after V lost 1 base and J lost 5 bases. CDR1 is LGHDT and CDR2 is YNNKEL in the germline V gene (reference sequence). This chain's CDR3 is CASSQAGGYDEQYF. CDR3 DNA sequence: TGTGCCAGCAGCCAAGCGGGGGGGTACGACGAGCAGTACTTC.

This clonotype has just a few counts. The V and J genes are TRBV2 and TRBJ2-3; unclear D gene. With 7 bases removed from V and 3 bases from J, the gap between germline ends came to 11 bases. Per the germline V gene, CDR1 is SNHLY and CDR2 is FYNNEI. There are 13 residues in the CDR3. Here the CDR3 reads CASMFEQTDTQYF. The CDR3 nucleotides read TGTGCCAGCATGTTCGAGCAGACAGATACGCAGTATTTT. Full variable domain (remainder filled in from reference TRBV2 and TRBJ2-3): EPEVTQTPSHQVTQMGQEVILRCVPISNHLYFYWYRQILGQKVEFLVSFYNNEISEKSEIFDDQFSVERPDGSNFTLKIRSTKLEDSAMYFCASMFEQTDTQYFGPGTRLTVL.

Notes on this clonotype: A read error may explain this, as a much larger clone is one base away. The genes are TRBV25-1 and TRBJ2-3; D possibly corresponds to TRBD1 (6 bases). Germline values: CDR1 MGHDK, CDR2 SYGVNS. There are 13 residues in the CDR3. V lost 10 bases to trimming and J lost 2 bases, with 13 bases between them. The CDR3 bases are TGTGCCATCCAACGGGACACCACAGATACGCAGTATTTT. This codes for CAIQRDTTDTQYF.

CDR3 in amino acids: CSASQAFYEQYF. In DNA form, the CDR3 reads TGCAGTGCTAGTCAGGCTTTCTACGAGCAGTACTTC. The genes are TRBV20-1 and TRBJ2-7, with D unclear. Germline V gene data show CDR1 as DFQATT and CDR2 as SNEGSKA (reference sequence). The CDR3 sequence is 12 residues long. Trimming took off 3 bases at V and 3 bases at J, with 9 bases between the two ends.

The chain joins TRBV3-1 to TRBJ2-7; the D gene could be TRBD1 or TRBD2 (6 bases each). Trimming removed 6 bases at V and 7 bases at J, with 13 bases between. Germline lookup yields CDR1 LGHDT and CDR2 YNNKEL (reference sequence). CDR3 size: 12 residues. The CDR3 region is CASSRSGAEQYF. The CDR3 DNA follows: TGTGCCAGCAGTCGGTCGGGGGCAGAGCAGTACTTC.

This clonotype was counted only a few times. This may stem from a read error, because a much larger clone lies one nucleotide away. A read error is likely, as this CDR3 ends without the conserved phenylalanine or tryptophan. The V call is TRBV14, the J call TRBJ2-1; the D gene could be TRBD1 or TRBD2 (6 bases each). V lost 4 bases and J lost 8, with 15 bases in between. Germline CDR1 and CDR2: SGHDN and FVKESK. This CDR3 has 14 amino acids. The CDR3 coding sequence is TGTGCCAGCAGCCCGACAGGAGGACTATATGAGCAGTTCTGC. Protein: CASSPTGGLYEQFC.

This clonotype was observed a handful of times. The chain carries TRBV6-5 and TRBJ1-6; TRBD1 matches 7 bases. In germline, CDR1 is MNHEY, CDR2 SVGAGI. Trimming at V came to 6 bases and at J to 4 bases, leaving 3 bases not matched to a gene. CDR3 length equals 14 residues. CDR3 bases: TGTGCCAGCAGCAAGGGACAGTATAATTCACCCCTCCACTTT. Translated, it gives CASSKGQYNSPLHF.

Concerning this clonotype itself: A much larger clone lies one base from this, so it may be a read error. The rearrangement uses TRBV12-3 or TRBV12-4 and TRBJ2-1; D may match TRBD1 or TRBD2 (5 bases each). This CDR3 comprises 12 residues. In DNA, the CDR3 is TGTGCCGGCAGGCCCAGGGAGAATGAGCAGTTCTTC. Protein product: CAGRPRENEQFF.

The chain couples TRBV6-6 to TRBJ2-5; TRBD1 agrees at 7 bases. This CDR3 region has 14 residues. Germline V gene sequence: CDR1 MNHNY, CDR2 SVGAGI (reference sequence). The ends lost 5 bases at V and 8 bases at J; junction bases unmatched: 11. CDR3 coding DNA: TGTGCCAGCAGTGAACCTGACAGGGTAGGAACCCAGTACTTC. Translating gives CASSEPDRVGTQYF.

Comments on this clonotype: One end of the junction fails to match germline, which may point to a read error. This chain links TRBV7-8 with TRBJ1-1, with 8 bases identical to TRBD1. This CDR3 region has 18 residues. The germline CDR1 and CDR2 sequences are SGHVS and FQNEAQ. The CDR3 region is CASSPWAGTGDGDTEAFF. CDR3 nucleotides: TGTGCCAGCAGCCCGTGGGCGGGGACAGGCGATGGTGACACGGAAGCTTTCTTT.

This clonotype was seen a handful of times. This chain connects TRBV3-1 to TRBJ2-1, with no clear D. With 1 base removed from V and 3 bases from J, the gap between germline ends came to 10 bases. CDR3 size: 15 residues. Germline CDR1 LGHDT, CDR2 YNNKEL (reference sequence). CDR3 loop: CASSQVGRVYNEQFF. The CDR3 DNA reads as TGTGCCAGCAGCCAAGTAGGACGCGTCTACAATGAGCAGTTCTTC.